The clone carrying this T cell receptor beta chain turned up a few times. Its antigen remains unidentified. In germline, CDR1 is MDHEN, CDR2 SYDVKM. This CDR3 contains 12 residues. V dropped 7 bases and J dropped 1 base, with 8 bases sitting between them. The sample originates from a study of shared clonotypes between healthy human individuals. Points from the study as a whole: It was the non-shared clonotypes that had lower generation probabilities than clonotypes shared by all four donors. Clonotypes that were shared across a handful of donors made up around 5% of naive CD4 clonotypes. Generally, naive subsets (rather than memory subsets) showed larger estimated richness.

In the original workflow: As immunoSEQ supplied junction-only sequences (without quality scores), filtering differed. Assay: immunoSEQ multiplex PCR; the TCRdb copy retains only in-frame clones and omits some. V, J and clone size are taken as reported in that table, and D and trimming were inferred from the DNA itself. The sample consists of some 79,000 clones, about 64% of them appearing once. V usage is TRBV28 and J usage is TRBJ2-7, with D uncertain. This receptor was identified in a man aged 30 to 45 in good health. Sample: memory CD8+ T cells sorted from blood. As for subset: CD45RO+ cells pooled with CCR7-negative TemRA cells. The CDR3 DNA follows: TGTGCCAGCACCGACTGGTCCTACGAGCAGTACTTC. Translating gives CASTDWSYEQYF.